This passage covers 22 T cell receptor beta chains from one sample sequenced in a study of blood T cell repertoires in COVID-19. This table comes from immunoSEQ multiplex PCR, and its TCRdb copy is limited to in-frame clones, with some not included. The table records over 75,000 clones, 88% of them present only once. The sample comprised peripheral blood. The receptors derive from a man aged 45-65 years with COVID-19, enrolled during active disease.

CDR3 in amino acids: CASSATPSGSSYNEQFF. Written as DNA, the CDR3 is TGCGCCAGCAGCGCGACTCCTAGCGGAAGCTCCTACAATGAGCAGTTCTTC. The chain recombines TRBV5-1 with TRBJ2-1; 7 bases align to TRBD2. Trimming cost V 4 bases and J 0 bases; bases outside gene matches: 10. CDR3 size: 17 residues. Germline V CDR1 and CDR2: SGHRS, YFSETQ.

This chain links TRBV6-5 with TRBJ1-2; TRBD1 matches 9 bases. This CDR3 is built from 13 residues. Germline CDR1 reads MNHEY; CDR2 reads SVGAGI. Trimming removed 8 bases from V and 4 bases from J; junction bases left unmatched: 5. The CDR3 DNA sequence: TGTGCCAGCGCTGGGACAGGGCGCTATGGCTACACCTTC. Translated: CASAGTGRYGYTF.

This clone has only a few counts. The chain couples TRBV29-1 to TRBJ1-2, with D perhaps TRBD1 (6 bases). This CDR3 spans 12 amino acids. Trimming pared 6 bases from V and 2 bases from J, leaving 10 bases between. In germline, CDR1 is SQVTM, CDR2 ANQGSEA. In nucleotides, the CDR3 is TGCAGCGTGGAAACAGGGAACTATGGCTACACCTTC. Its protein is CSVETGNYGYTF.

The CDR3 sequence is CASSTRDKDRTQYF. The CDR3 DNA reads TGTGCCAGCAGTACCCGGGACAAAGACCGAACGCAGTATTTT. The chain joins TRBV6-5 to TRBJ2-3; possible D gene TRBD1, 6 bases. This CDR3 is built from 14 residues. The ends were cut back, 5 bases at V and 9 bases at J, with 18 bases in the middle. Germline V CDR1 and CDR2: MNHEY, SVGAGI.

The V and J genes are TRBV5-8 and TRBJ1-2; the match to TRBD1 covers 12 bases. CDR3 size: 16 residues. With 1 base clipped from V and 2 bases from J, the junction kept 3 bases outside the gene matches. The germline CDR1 and CDR2 sequences are SGHTS and YDEGEE. CDR3 coding DNA: TGTGCCAGCAGCTTGAGGGGACAGGGGGCAAACTATGGCTACACCTTC. It codes for CASSLRGQGANYGYTF.

V is TRBV6-4 and J is TRBJ2-2, with a possible D match to TRBD2 (5 bases). The V gene lost 4 bases and the J gene lost 5 bases, with 11 bases spanning the gap. The CDR3 runs 14 residues. Germline V gives CDR1 MRHNA, CDR2 SNTAGT. The CDR3 protein is CASSGSPGTGELFF. The DNA of the CDR3 is TGTGCCAGCAGTGGCTCCCCGGGAACCGGGGAGCTGTTTTTT.

CDR3 nucleotide sequence: TGTGCCAGCAGCTTGACAGGGAACACCGGGGAGCTGTTTTTT. Translating gives CASSLTGNTGELFF. V gene TRBV5-4 combines with J gene TRBJ2-2; D perhaps matches TRBD1 (5 bases). Germline values: CDR1 SGHNT, CDR2 YYREEE (reference sequence). With 1 base removed from V and 1 base from J, the gap between germline ends came to 5 bases. The CDR3 has 14 residues.

The chain recombines TRBV7-9 with TRBJ2-6, with D perhaps TRBD2 (5 bases). This CDR3 is 16 amino acids long. Trimming cost V 7 bases and J 0 bases, with 13 bases left between them. From germline, CDR1 is SEHNR and CDR2 FQNEAQ (reference sequence). The CDR3 sequence is CASNQDLHSGANVLTF. The CDR3 bases are TGTGCCAGCAACCAGGACTTGCACTCTGGGGCCAACGTCCTGACTTTC.

The chain couples TRBV29-1 to TRBJ2-4, with TRBD2 as a possible D gene (5 bases). The germline CDR1 and CDR2 sequences are SQVTM and ANQGSEA. V was clipped by 2 bases and J by 0 bases, with 11 bases between them. This CDR3 is built from 15 residues. The CDR3 here is CSVEWAGLAKNIQYF. CDR3 nucleotides: TGCAGCGTTGAATGGGCAGGACTAGCCAAAAACATTCAGTACTTC.

V usage is TRBV4-3 and J usage is TRBJ1-1; 9 nucleotides agree with TRBD1. The CDR3 length is 17 residues. Per the germline V gene, CDR1 is LGHNA and CDR2 is YSLEER. The trim removed 1 base at V and 5 bases at J, leaving 11 bases unmatched. CDR3: CASSQGGQGGVKTEAFF. The DNA for the CDR3 is TGCGCCAGCAGCCAAGGGGGACAGGGTGGTGTAAAGACTGAAGCTTTCTTT.

This chain joins TRBV6-4 and TRBJ2-3; the match to TRBD2 covers 11 bases. CDR1 MRHNA and CDR2 SNTAGT come from the germline V gene. V lost 3 bases and J lost 1; bases outside the gene matches: 0. The CDR3 consists of 15 residues. Here the CDR3 reads CASSETSGGTDTQYF. CDR3 nucleotides: TGTGCCAGCAGTGAGACTAGCGGGGGCACAGATACGCAGTATTTT.

The gene calls are TRBV19 and TRBJ2-3, with 8 bases matching TRBD2. From germline, CDR1 is LNHDA and CDR2 SQIVND (reference sequence). After removal of 6 bases from V and 6 bases from J, the junction contained 5 bases not matched to a gene. The CDR3 sequence is 13 residues long. CDR3 nucleotides: TGTGCCAGTAGGGTAGCGGGGTCGGATACGCAGTATTTT. Its translation is CASRVAGSDTQYF.

This chain joins TRBV18 and TRBJ1-5, with TRBD1 matching 7 bases. Germline CDR1 reads KGHSH; CDR2 reads LQKENI. The length of the CDR3 is 14 residues. Trimming at V came to 5 bases and at J to 6 bases, leaving 7 bases not matched to a gene. The CDR3 nucleotides read TGTGCCAGCTCAGAGGGGGCTCCGGGTCAGCCCCAGCATTTT. This translates into CASSEGAPGQPQHF.

The chain recombines TRBV7-9 with TRBJ2-1, with a possible D match to TRBD1 (5 bases). Germline-derived CDR1 and CDR2 are SEHNR and FQNEAQ (reference sequence). Trimming pared 1 base from V and 9 bases from J, leaving 7 bases between. The length of the CDR3 is 12 residues. The CDR3 nucleotides are TGTGCCAGCAGCTTAGTAGGGGTTGAGCAGTTCTTC. Translating it yields CASSLVGVEQFF.

This chain connects TRBV6-5 to TRBJ1-5; 8 bases are a match to TRBD1. V lost 8 bases and J lost 0; bases outside the gene matches: 6. The CDR3 is made up of 15 amino acids. CDR1 and CDR2 (germline): MNHEY, SVGAGI. In nucleotides, the CDR3 is TGTGCCAGCCAGAGACAGGGGTATAGCAATCAGCCCCAGCATTTT. Translated: CASQRQGYSNQPQHF.

V is TRBV29-1 and J is TRBJ1-3; D might be TRBD1 (5 bases). CDR3 length equals 15 residues. Trimming removed 2 bases from V and 0 bases from J, with 11 bases in between. Germline CDR1 SQVTM, CDR2 ANQGSEA. The CDR3 DNA follows: TGCAGCGTTGAACGGGGAGGGACCTCTGGAAACACCATATATTTT. This encodes CSVERGGTSGNTIYF. Full variable domain (rest looked up from reference TRBV29-1 and TRBJ1-3): SAVISQKPSRDICQRGTSLTIQCQVDSQVTMMFWYRQQPGQSLTLIATANQGSEATYESGFVIDKFPISRPNLTFSTLTVSNMSPEDSSIYLCSVERGGTSGNTIYFGEGSWLTVV.

In this sample, this clone turned up once. The chain recombines TRBV7-2 with TRBJ2-7, with 10 bases lining up with TRBD1. V was pared by 4 bases and J by 4 bases, with 10 bases of the junction left unmatched. Germline CDR1 reads SGHTA; CDR2 reads FQGNSA. CDR3 length: 16 residues. CDR3 sequence (DNA): TGTGCCAGCAGCTCTCTCCGGGACAGGGGCAAGTACGAGCAGTACTTC. The encoded protein is CASSSLRDRGKYEQYF.

This chain links TRBV30 with TRBJ1-1; no clear D. CDR1 GTSNPN and CDR2 SVGIG come from the germline V gene (reference sequence). There are 12 residues in the CDR3. Trimming stripped 4 bases from V and 3 bases from J, with 9 bases between. The CDR3 here is CAWTPSYTEAFF. CDR3 bases: TGTGCCTGGACCCCCTCCTACACTGAAGCTTTCTTT.

The chain has TRBV7-3 and TRBJ2-7; TRBD2 aligns across 8 bases. The CDR3 loop spans 14 amino acids. With V trimmed by 7 bases and J by 0 bases, 5 bases remained unmatched. Germline CDR1 is SGHTA and CDR2 is FQGTGA. The CDR3 loop is CASKLSGDSYEQYF. For the CDR3, the DNA is TGTGCCAGCAAACTTAGCGGGGACTCCTACGAGCAGTACTTC. The full variable domain, rest sourced from reference TRBV7-3 and TRBJ2-7, is GAGVSQTPSNKVTEKGKYVELRCDPISGHTALYWYRQSLGQGPEFLIYFQGTGAADDSGLPNDRFFAVRPEGSVSTLKIQRTERGDSAVYLCASKLSGDSYEQYFGPGTRLTVT.

The chain recombines TRBV12-3 or TRBV12-4 with TRBJ1-1, with 9 bases fitting TRBD1. The V segment lost 3 bases and the J segment 9 bases; nucleotides outside the gene matches: 5. The CDR3 length is 13 residues. CDR3 region: CASSLLGTGQAFF. CDR3 sequence (DNA): TGTGCCAGCAGTTTGCTCGGGACAGGGCAAGCTTTCTTT.

The chain uses TRBV6-4 and TRBJ2-3; a weak D match, TRBD1 (5 bases). Trimming stripped 6 bases from V and 7 bases from J, with 14 bases between. The length of the CDR3 is 13 residues. CDR1 is MRHNA and CDR2 is SNTAGT in the germline V gene. CDR3 sequence reads: CASSLGRANTQYF. CDR3 coding DNA: TGTGCCAGCAGCCTCGGCAGGGCAAATACGCAGTATTTT.

This chain connects TRBV5-1 to TRBJ2-1; D is possibly TRBD2 (6 bases). Trimming took off 0 bases at V and 0 bases at J, with 10 bases between the two ends. Germline CDR1 is SGHRS and CDR2 is YFSETQ. The CDR3 is made up of 16 amino acids. CDR3 DNA sequence: TGCGCCAGCAGCTTGGTTCCGACTAGCTCCTACAATGAGCAGTTCTTC. This gives the protein CASSLVPTSSYNEQFF.